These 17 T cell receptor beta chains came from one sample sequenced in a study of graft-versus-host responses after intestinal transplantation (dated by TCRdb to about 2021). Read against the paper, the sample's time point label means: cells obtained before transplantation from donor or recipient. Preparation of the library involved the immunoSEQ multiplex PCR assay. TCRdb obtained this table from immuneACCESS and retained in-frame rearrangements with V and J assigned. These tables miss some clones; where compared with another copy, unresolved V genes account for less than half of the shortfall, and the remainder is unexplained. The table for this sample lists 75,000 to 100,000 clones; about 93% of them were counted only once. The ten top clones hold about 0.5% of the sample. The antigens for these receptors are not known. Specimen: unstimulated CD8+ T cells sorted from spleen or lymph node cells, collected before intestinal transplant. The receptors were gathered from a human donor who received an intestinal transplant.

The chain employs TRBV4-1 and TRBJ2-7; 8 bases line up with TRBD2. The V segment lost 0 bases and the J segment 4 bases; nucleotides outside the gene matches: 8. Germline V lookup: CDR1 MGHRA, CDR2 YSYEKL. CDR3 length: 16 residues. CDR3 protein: CASSQDLREVTYEQYF. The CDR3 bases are TGCGCCAGCAGCCAAGATTTGCGGGAGGTAACATACGAGCAGTACTTC.

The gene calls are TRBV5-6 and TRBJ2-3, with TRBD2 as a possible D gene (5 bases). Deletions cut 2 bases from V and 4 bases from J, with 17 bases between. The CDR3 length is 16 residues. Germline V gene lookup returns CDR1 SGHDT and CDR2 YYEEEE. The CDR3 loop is CASSFWVLEGADTQYF. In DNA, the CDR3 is TGTGCCAGCAGCTTCTGGGTTCTAGAGGGAGCAGATACGCAGTATTTT.

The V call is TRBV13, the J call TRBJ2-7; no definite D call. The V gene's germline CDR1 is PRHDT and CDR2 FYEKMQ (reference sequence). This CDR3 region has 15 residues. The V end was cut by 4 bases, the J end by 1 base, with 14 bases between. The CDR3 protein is CASSSDADVSYEQYF. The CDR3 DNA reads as TGTGCCAGCAGCTCCGATGCGGATGTTTCCTACGAGCAGTACTTC.

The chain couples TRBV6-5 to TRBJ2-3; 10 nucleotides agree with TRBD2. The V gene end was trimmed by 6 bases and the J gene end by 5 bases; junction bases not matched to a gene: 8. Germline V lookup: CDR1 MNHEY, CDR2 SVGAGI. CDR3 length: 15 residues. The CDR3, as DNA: TGTGCCAGCAGCCTAGCGGGGGAATTTGGAGATACGCAGTATTTT. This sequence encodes CASSLAGEFGDTQYF.

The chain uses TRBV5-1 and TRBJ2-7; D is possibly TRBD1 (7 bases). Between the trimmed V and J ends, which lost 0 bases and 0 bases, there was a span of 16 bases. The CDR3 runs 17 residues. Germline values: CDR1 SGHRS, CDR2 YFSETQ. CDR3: CASSLAGRGTASYEQYF. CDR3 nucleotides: TGCGCCAGCAGCTTGGCCGGGCGCGGGACAGCCTCCTACGAGCAGTACTTC.

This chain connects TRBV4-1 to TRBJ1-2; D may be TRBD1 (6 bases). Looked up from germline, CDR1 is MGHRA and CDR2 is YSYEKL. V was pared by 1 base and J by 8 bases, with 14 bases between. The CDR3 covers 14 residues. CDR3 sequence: CASSQGSTGGGYTF. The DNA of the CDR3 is TGCGCCAGCAGCCAAGGGTCGACAGGAGGAGGCTACACCTTC.

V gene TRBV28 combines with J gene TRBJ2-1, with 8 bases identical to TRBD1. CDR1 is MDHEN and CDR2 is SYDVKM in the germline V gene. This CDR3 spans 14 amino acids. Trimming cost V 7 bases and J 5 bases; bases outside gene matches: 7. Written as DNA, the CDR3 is TGTGCCAGCAACGGACAGGGTCTAGACAATGAGCAGTTCTTC. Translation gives CASNGQGLDNEQFF.

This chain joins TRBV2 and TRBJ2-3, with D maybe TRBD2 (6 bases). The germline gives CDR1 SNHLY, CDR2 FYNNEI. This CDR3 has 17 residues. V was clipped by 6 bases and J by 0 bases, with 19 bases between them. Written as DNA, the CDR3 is TGTGCCAGCAGCGTCTCCTCTTGGCGGGATAGCACAGATACGCAGTATTTT. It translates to CASSVSSWRDSTDTQYF.

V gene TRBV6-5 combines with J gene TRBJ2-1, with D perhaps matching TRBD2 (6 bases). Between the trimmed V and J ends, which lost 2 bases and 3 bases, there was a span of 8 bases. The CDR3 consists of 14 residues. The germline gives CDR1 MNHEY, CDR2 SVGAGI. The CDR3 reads CASSYRGDYNEQFF. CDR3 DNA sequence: TGTGCCAGCAGTTACCGCGGGGACTACAATGAGCAGTTCTTC.

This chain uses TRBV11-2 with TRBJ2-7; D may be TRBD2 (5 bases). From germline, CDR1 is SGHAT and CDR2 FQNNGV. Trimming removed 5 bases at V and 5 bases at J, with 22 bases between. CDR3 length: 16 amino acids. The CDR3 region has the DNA TGTGCCAGCAGCCCTGACCCCACTAGGGCGGCTGACGAGCAGTACTTC. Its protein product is CASSPDPTRAADEQYF.

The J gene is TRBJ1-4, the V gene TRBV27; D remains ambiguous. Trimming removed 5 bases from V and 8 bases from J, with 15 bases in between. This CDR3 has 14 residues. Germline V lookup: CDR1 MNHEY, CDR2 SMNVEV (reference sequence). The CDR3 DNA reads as TGTGCCAGCAGTGTAGTGGGCGGAGGGGAAAAACTGTTTTTT. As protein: CASSVVGGGEKLFF. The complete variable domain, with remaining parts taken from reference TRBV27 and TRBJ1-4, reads EAQVTQNPRYLITVTGKKLTVTCSQNMNHEYMSWYRQDPGLGLRQIYYSMNVEVTDKGDVPEGYKVSRKEKRNFPLILESPSPNQTSLYFCASSVVGGGEKLFFGSGTQLSVL.

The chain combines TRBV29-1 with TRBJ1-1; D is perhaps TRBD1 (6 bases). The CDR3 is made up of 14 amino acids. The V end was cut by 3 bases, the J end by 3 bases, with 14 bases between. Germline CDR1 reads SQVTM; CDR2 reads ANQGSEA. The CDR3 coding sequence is TGCAGCGTTGAGGGTCAGGGGTGGTACACTGAAGCTTTCTTT. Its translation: CSVEGQGWYTEAFF.

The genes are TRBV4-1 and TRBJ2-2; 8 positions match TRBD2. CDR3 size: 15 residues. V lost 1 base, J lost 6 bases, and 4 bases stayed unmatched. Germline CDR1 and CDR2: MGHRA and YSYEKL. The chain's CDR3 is CASSQGPSGPGELFF. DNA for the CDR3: TGCGCCAGCAGCCAAGGTCCTAGCGGGCCCGGGGAGCTGTTTTTT.

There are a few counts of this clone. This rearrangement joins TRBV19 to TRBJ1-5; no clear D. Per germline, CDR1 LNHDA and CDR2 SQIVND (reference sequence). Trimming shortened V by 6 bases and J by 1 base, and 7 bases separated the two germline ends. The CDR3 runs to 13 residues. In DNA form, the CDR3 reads TGTGCCAGTAGGACCGGGAGCAATCAGCCCCAGCATTTT. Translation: CASRTGSNQPQHF.

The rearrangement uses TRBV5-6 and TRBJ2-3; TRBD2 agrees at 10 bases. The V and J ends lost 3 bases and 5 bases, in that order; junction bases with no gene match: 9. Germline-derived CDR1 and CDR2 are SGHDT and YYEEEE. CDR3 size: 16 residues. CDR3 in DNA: TGTGCCAGCAGCTCGATGCTAGCGGGAGCTAAAGATACGCAGTATTTT. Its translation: CASSSMLAGAKDTQYF.

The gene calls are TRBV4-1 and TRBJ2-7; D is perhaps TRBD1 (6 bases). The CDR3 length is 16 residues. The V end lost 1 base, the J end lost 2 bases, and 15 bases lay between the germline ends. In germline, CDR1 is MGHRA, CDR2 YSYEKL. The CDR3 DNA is TGCGCCAGCAGCCAAGGGGTGTCGGGGACACCCTACGAGCAGTACTTC. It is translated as CASSQGVSGTPYEQYF.

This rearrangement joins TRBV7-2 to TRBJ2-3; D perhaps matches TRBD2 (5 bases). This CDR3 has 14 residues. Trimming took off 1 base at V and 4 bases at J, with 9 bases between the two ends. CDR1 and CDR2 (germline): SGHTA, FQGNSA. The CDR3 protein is CASSLGWGADTQYF. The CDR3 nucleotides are TGTGCCAGCAGCTTAGGTTGGGGAGCAGATACGCAGTATTTT.